This T cell receptor (beta chain) was sequenced in a study of cytomegalovirus exposure and HLA in healthy donors. Primers for the PCR totalled 60 Vbeta and 13 Jbeta. Assay used: immunoSEQ multiplex PCR; TCRdb lists only in-frame clones, some missing. The sample includes roughly 100,000 clones, 76% of them seen just once. V shed 1 base, J shed 0 bases, and the junction held 7 bases outside the gene matches. Germline V gene sequence: CDR1 SGHAT, CDR2 FQNNGV. The CDR3 spans 18 residues. V and J are TRBV11-2 and TRBJ1-4; 8 bases are a match to TRBD1. The specimen sequenced was PBMCs. This clonotype originated in a woman aged 18-35 years in good health and CMV-seropositive. The CDR3 region is CASSLGRGQGATNEKLFF. In DNA, the CDR3 is TGTGCCAGCAGCTTAGGGAGAGGACAGGGAGCAACTAATGAAAAACTGTTTTTT.